The rows below give T cell receptor beta chains drawn from one sample of a study of T cells in Graves' hyperthyroidism and ophthalmopathy. TCRdb itself ran the multiplex PCR reads through MiXCR, one entry per CDR3 protein. Of roughly 640,000 distinct CDR3 sequences listed, about a sixth are singletons. Source material: blood. Receptor source: a woman aged 40 to 50 with Graves' ophthalmopathy. Each CDR3 is given with its conserved first and last residue. Each record gives: V gene, J gene, CDR3 length, CDR3 protein.

TRBV7-9,TRBJ2-7,14,CASGLRGATNEQYF
TRBV7-2,TRBJ2-2,16,CASSLEGIMYPGELFF
TRBV7-7,TRBJ2-2,14,CASSLIEGTGELFF
TRBV3-1,TRBJ2-2,17,CASSQDIGRMNTGELFF
TRBV3-1,TRBJ2-1,13,CASSQGIKNEQFF
TRBV2,TRBJ1-1,16,CASSELGTGMNTEAFF
TRBV6-1,TRBJ2-2,13,CASSPNYSGELFF
TRBV11-1,TRBJ1-1,14,CASSSVPQGTEAFF
TRBV11-2,TRBJ1-6,17,CASSLSGTGTGHSPLHF
TRBV19,TRBJ1-2,13,CASSIGTAYGYTF
TRBV27,TRBJ2-2,15,CASIGGRANTGELFF
TRBV18,TRBJ2-1,13,CASSPAAYNEQFF
TRBV2,TRBJ1-4,15,CASSGQGMGVGKLFF
TRBV13,TRBJ2-7,13,CASSPLLEREQYF
TRBV20-1,TRBJ2-5,14,CSAPGTGEEETQYF
TRBV29-1,TRBJ2-3,15,CSAAALAGRTDTQYF
TRBV7-2,TRBJ2-1,15,CASRWTSGDPNEQFF
TRBV30,TRBJ2-3,15,CAWSNRQGARDTQYF
TRBV7-8,TRBJ2-5,15,CASRSSAAFQETQYF
TRBV29-1,TRBJ2-1,14,CSVHIQTDRGEQFF
TRBV29-1,TRBJ1-2,15,CSAEVGVTGGMGYTF
TRBV19,TRBJ2-5,15,CASALLGTGQETQYF
TRBV6-1,TRBJ1-5,17,CASRLYFGGDENQPQHF
TRBV30,TRBJ2-1,16,CAWRPPGLRFSNEQFF
TRBV30,TRBJ2-6,16,CAWSGTGLSGANVLTF
TRBV5-1,TRBJ1-1,15,CASSRDGSLNTEAFF
TRBV3-1,TRBJ2-5,18,CASSRPFTAGGGQETQYF
TRBV3-1,TRBJ2-3,17,CASSQGIPSGSRNTQYF
TRBV18,TRBJ1-1,17,CASSPSRTGNWNTEAFF
TRBV9,TRBJ2-3,15,CASSEATSGTDTQYF
TRBV6-1,TRBJ2-1,14,CASRVPWGYNEQFF
TRBV30,TRBJ2-7,12,CAWSRIMGEQYF
TRBV4-1,TRBJ2-1,13,CASSQPMTNEQFF
TRBV7-9,TRBJ2-7,15,CASSLEASGRYEQYF
TRBV6-1,TRBJ2-5,15,CAAWGDQQDQETQYF
TRBV3-1,TRBJ2-5,15,CASSPPGREGETQYF
TRBV19,TRBJ2-6,16,CASSIVLRVGANVLTF
TRBV6-2/TRBV6-3,TRBJ2-1,15,CASSPGSSGPNEQFF
TRBV20-1,TRBJ1-6,15,CSAQDTVLGNSPLHF
TRBV6-2/TRBV6-3,TRBJ2-1,15,CASIRGTNTYNEQFF
TRBV28,TRBJ1-1,14,CASSPGQTNTEAFF
TRBV11-2,TRBJ1-5,14,CASRGTGKAQPQHF
TRBV28,TRBJ1-6,14,CASSFLADNSPLHF
TRBV20-1,TRBJ1-5,16,CSAREFATSSNQPQHF
TRBV20-1,TRBJ2-7,14,CSAGTSGSFYEQYF
TRBV3-1,TRBJ2-3,18,CASSQYGLSEPSTDTQYF
TRBV30,TRBJ1-2,14,CAWTPGDLRYGYTF
TRBV18,TRBJ2-5,14,CASSPPGLEETQYF
TRBV18,TRBJ1-1,12,CASSPLRKEAFF
TRBV25-1,TRBJ1-1,16,CASSEYNGGTGAEAFF
TRBV3-1,TRBJ1-1,14,CASSPGLQGREAFF
TRBV27,TRBJ2-1,14,CASSYGTNYNEQFF